Listed below are T cell receptor beta chains from one sample, sequenced in a study of cytomegalovirus exposure and HLA in healthy donors. The protocol was immunoSEQ multiplex PCR, while the TCRdb copy is restricted to in-frame clones and leaves out a portion. The sample records over 100,000 clones, around 79% being singletons. The specimen was PBMCs. Receptor source: a woman under 40 in good health and CMV-seropositive. Both conserved end residues are part of each CDR3. The D gene is left open where the match is weak. Not all rows give a size; the values are once, few, many and, for expanded clones, a class.

clone size: .
J gene: TRBJ2-1
V gene: TRBV7-2
D gene: TRBD1
CDR3 protein: CASSARQGSYNEQFF
CDR3 DNA: TGTGCCAGCAGCGCCCGACAGGGATCCTACAATGAGCAGTTCTTC

clone size: .
J gene: TRBJ2-5
V gene: TRBV11-2
D gene: TRBD1
CDR3 protein: CASSSGAGGGRQETQYF
CDR3 DNA: TGTGCCAGCAGCTCAGGCGCAGGGGGTGGACGTCAAGAGACCCAGTACTTC

clone size: .
J gene: TRBJ1-2
V gene: TRBV14
D gene: .
CDR3 protein: CASSPNHFLSCTF
CDR3 DNA: TGTGCCAGCAGCCCGAACCACTTTTTGAGCTGCACCTTC

clone size: .
J gene: TRBJ1-6
V gene: TRBV7-9
D gene: TRBD1
CDR3 protein: CASSRQGERNSPLHF
CDR3 DNA: TGTGCCAGCAGCCGACAGGGGGAAAGAAATTCACCCCTCCACTTT

clone size: .
J gene: TRBJ1-2
V gene: TRBV28
D gene: .
CDR3 protein: CASSLGQGRGYTF
CDR3 DNA: TGTGCCAGCAGTTTGGGGCAGGGCAGGGGCTACACCTTC

clone size: .
J gene: TRBJ2-7
V gene: TRBV4-1
D gene: .
CDR3 protein: CASRPTASSYEQYF
CDR3 DNA: TGCGCCAGCAGACCGACAGCCAGCTCCTACGAGCAGTACTTC

clone size: .
J gene: TRBJ2-3
V gene: TRBV6-1
D gene: TRBD2
CDR3 protein: CASRRTSGDRGLGYF
CDR3 DNA: TGTGCCAGCAGGAGGACTAGCGGGGACCGGGGATTGGGGTATTTT

clone size: .
J gene: TRBJ2-3
V gene: TRBV7-3
D gene: TRBD2
CDR3 protein: CASSQTSGGFGDTQYF
CDR3 DNA: TGTGCCAGCAGCCAGACTAGCGGGGGGTTCGGAGATACGCAGTATTTT

clone size: .
J gene: TRBJ2-2
V gene: TRBV4-3
D gene: .
CDR3 protein: CASSQEWATGELFF
CDR3 DNA: TGCGCCAGCAGCCAGGAATGGGCGACCGGGGAGCTGTTTTTT

clone size: .
J gene: TRBJ1-1
V gene: TRBV4-1
D gene: .
CDR3 protein: CASSQDIWGGTEAFF
CDR3 DNA: TGCGCCAGCAGCCAAGATATCTGGGGAGGCACTGAAGCTTTCTTT

clone size: .
J gene: TRBJ2-7
V gene: TRBV6-5
D gene: TRBD2
CDR3 protein: CASSYSTGGTYEQYF
CDR3 DNA: TGTGCCAGCAGTTACTCTACCGGGGGGACCTACGAGCAGTACTTC

clone size: .
J gene: TRBJ1-2
V gene: TRBV27
D gene: .
CDR3 protein: CASSPTVELGYTF
CDR3 DNA: TGTGCCAGCAGTCCCACGGTGGAGCTAGGCTACACCTTC

clone size: .
J gene: TRBJ2-7
V gene: TRBV4-1
D gene: TRBD2
CDR3 protein: CASSQEGLAAAYEQYF
CDR3 DNA: TGCGCCAGCAGCCAAGAAGGACTAGCGGCCGCCTACGAGCAGTACTTC

clone size: .
J gene: TRBJ2-7
V gene: TRBV10-3
D gene: .
CDR3 protein: CAISEQAAYEQYF
CDR3 DNA: TGTGCCATCAGTGAGCAGGCTGCGTACGAGCAGTACTTC

clone size: .
J gene: TRBJ1-6
V gene: TRBV28
D gene: .
CDR3 protein: CASSPPRTASPYNSPLHF
CDR3 DNA: TGTGCCAGCAGTCCCCCGCGGACAGCCTCTCCCTATAATTCACCCCTCCACTTT

clone size: .
J gene: TRBJ2-5
V gene: TRBV6-1
D gene: TRBD2
CDR3 protein: CASRLLAGGQETQYF
CDR3 DNA: TGTGCCAGCAGATTACTAGCGGGGGGCCAAGAGACCCAGTACTTC

clone size: .
J gene: TRBJ1-6
V gene: TRBV6-1
D gene: .
CDR3 protein: CASSEAGVSSPLHF
CDR3 DNA: TGTGCCAGCAGTGAGGCCGGGGTAAGCTCACCCCTCCACTTT

clone size: .
J gene: TRBJ1-5
V gene: TRBV29-1
D gene: .
CDR3 protein: CSVEEQPNQPQHF
CDR3 DNA: TGCAGCGTTGAGGAGCAGCCCAATCAGCCCCAGCATTTT

clone size: .
J gene: TRBJ1-1
V gene: TRBV15
D gene: TRBD1
CDR3 protein: CATRLDRGPGNPEAFF
CDR3 DNA: TGTGCCACCAGGTTAGACAGGGGCCCGGGGAATCCTGAAGCTTTCTTT

clone size: .
J gene: TRBJ1-3
V gene: TRBV18
D gene: .
CDR3 protein: CASSPQGISGNTIYF
CDR3 DNA: TGTGCCAGCTCACCCCAGGGCATCTCTGGAAACACCATATATTTT

clone size: .
J gene: TRBJ1-3
V gene: TRBV2
D gene: .
CDR3 protein: CASSLSGGWSSGNTIYF
CDR3 DNA: TGTGCCAGCAGCCTTTCGGGGGGTTGGAGCTCTGGAAACACCATATATTTT

clone size: once
J gene: TRBJ2-1
V gene: TRBV5-4
D gene: .
CDR3 protein: CASSPPGSSSYNEQFF
CDR3 DNA: TGTGCCAGCAGCCCCCCGGGGTCAAGCTCCTACAATGAGCAGTTCTTC

clone size: .
J gene: TRBJ1-3
V gene: TRBV4-2
D gene: .
CDR3 protein: CASSPQQVSNGNTIYF
CDR3 DNA: TGTGCCAGCAGCCCGCAACAGGTGTCTAATGGAAACACCATATATTTT

clone size: .
J gene: TRBJ2-3
V gene: TRBV14
D gene: .
CDR3 protein: CASSHTGPDTQYF
CDR3 DNA: TGTGCCAGCAGCCACACAGGGCCAGATACGCAGTATTTT

clone size: .
J gene: TRBJ1-2
V gene: TRBV19
D gene: .
CDR3 protein: CASSIGGASYGYTF
CDR3 DNA: TGTGCCAGTAGTATTGGGGGGGCATCCTATGGCTACACCTTC

clone size: few
J gene: TRBJ2-7
V gene: TRBV2
D gene: .
CDR3 protein: CASRRTYFDEQYF
CDR3 DNA: TGTGCCAGCAGGAGGACTTATTTCGACGAGCAGTACTTC

clone size: once
J gene: TRBJ2-2
V gene: TRBV6-5
D gene: .
CDR3 protein: CASREGGTGELFF
CDR3 DNA: TGTGCCAGCAGGGAAGGAGGCACCGGGGAGCTGTTTTTT

clone size: once
J gene: TRBJ2-1
V gene: TRBV5-4
D gene: TRBD2
CDR3 protein: CASSPGSRTSGYNEQFF
CDR3 DNA: TGTGCCAGCAGCCCGGGTTCCCGGACTAGCGGCTACAATGAGCAGTTCTTC

clone size: .
J gene: TRBJ1-2
V gene: TRBV15
D gene: TRBD1
CDR3 protein: CATSRESGGYGYTF
CDR3 DNA: TGTGCCACCAGCAGAGAGTCAGGGGGGTATGGCTACACCTTC

clone size: .
J gene: TRBJ1-1
V gene: TRBV11-2
D gene: .
CDR3 protein: CASSSGISVEAFF
CDR3 DNA: TGTGCCAGCAGTTCAGGGATTTCGGTAGAAGCTTTCTTT

clone size: .
J gene: TRBJ2-5
V gene: TRBV20-1
D gene: .
CDR3 protein: CSARVKETQYF
CDR3 DNA: TGCAGTGCTAGAGTAAAAGAGACCCAGTACTTC

clone size: .
J gene: TRBJ1-5
V gene: TRBV4-2
D gene: TRBD1
CDR3 protein: CASSPSDRVHQPQHF
CDR3 DNA: TGTGCCAGCAGCCCTTCGGACAGGGTCCATCAGCCCCAGCATTTT

clone size: .
J gene: TRBJ2-5
V gene: TRBV6-1
D gene: TRBD2
CDR3 protein: CASSAQQLAGWETQYF
CDR3 DNA: TGTGCCAGCAGTGCGCAACAACTAGCGGGGTGGGAGACCCAGTACTTC

clone size: .
J gene: TRBJ2-1
V gene: TRBV19
D gene: TRBD2
CDR3 protein: CASKTSGGLDNEQFF
CDR3 DNA: TGTGCCAGTAAAACTAGCGGGGGGTTGGACAATGAGCAGTTCTTC

clone size: .
J gene: TRBJ1-1
V gene: TRBV9
D gene: .
CDR3 protein: CASSVGVGPLNTEAFF
CDR3 DNA: TGTGCCAGCAGCGTAGGGGTTGGGCCGTTAAACACTGAAGCTTTCTTT

clone size: .
J gene: TRBJ2-1
V gene: TRBV7-3
D gene: TRBD1
CDR3 protein: CASSYNQGDGEQFF
CDR3 DNA: TGTGCCAGCAGCTATAATCAGGGGGACGGTGAGCAGTTCTTC

clone size: .
J gene: TRBJ2-3
V gene: TRBV29-1
D gene: TRBD1
CDR3 protein: CSEKGQGHSDTQYF
CDR3 DNA: TGCAGCGAAAAGGGACAGGGCCATTCAGATACGCAGTATTTT

clone size: .
J gene: TRBJ2-7
V gene: TRBV7-2
D gene: .
CDR3 protein: CASSSQGGIFYEQYF
CDR3 DNA: TGTGCCAGCAGCTCCCAGGGCGGGATCTTCTACGAGCAGTACTTC

clone size: .
J gene: TRBJ2-3
V gene: TRBV5-8
D gene: .
CDR3 protein: CASSLGRIRYDTDTQYF
CDR3 DNA: TGTGCCAGCAGCTTGGGGAGGATTCGGTATGACACAGATACGCAGTATTTT

clone size: .
J gene: TRBJ1-2
V gene: TRBV6-1
D gene: TRBD1
CDR3 protein: CASRGGGQQGYTF
CDR3 DNA: TGTGCCAGCAGAGGTGGGGGACAGCAAGGCTACACCTTC

clone size: .
J gene: TRBJ2-2
V gene: TRBV30
D gene: .
CDR3 protein: CAWSIGANTGELFF
CDR3 DNA: TGTGCCTGGAGCATAGGGGCGAACACCGGGGAGCTGTTTTTT

clone size: .
J gene: TRBJ1-2
V gene: TRBV6-5
D gene: TRBD1
CDR3 protein: CASSRDRPNYGYTF
CDR3 DNA: TGTGCCAGCAGTCGGGACAGGCCAAACTATGGCTACACCTTC

clone size: .
J gene: TRBJ1-6
V gene: TRBV28
D gene: .
CDR3 protein: CASTKDGVTSPLHF
CDR3 DNA: TGTGCCAGCACCAAGGACGGGGTTACTTCACCCCTCCACTTT

clone size: .
J gene: TRBJ2-7
V gene: TRBV11-2
D gene: TRBD1
CDR3 protein: CASSLGTGVAYEQYF
CDR3 DNA: TGTGCCAGCAGCTTAGGGACAGGGGTTGCCTACGAGCAGTACTTC

clone size: .
J gene: TRBJ1-2
V gene: TRBV7-8
D gene: .
CDR3 protein: CASSLDLQTNYGYTF
CDR3 DNA: TGTGCCAGCAGCTTAGATCTACAGACCAACTATGGCTACACCTTC

clone size: once
J gene: TRBJ1-6
V gene: TRBV28
D gene: TRBD1
CDR3 protein: CASSWGTGRSPLHF
CDR3 DNA: TGTGCCAGCAGTTGGGGGACAGGTCGTTCACCCCTCCACTTT

clone size: .
J gene: TRBJ2-5
V gene: TRBV5-4
D gene: TRBD2
CDR3 protein: CASSSGRAVRQETQYF
CDR3 DNA: TGTGCCAGCAGCTCCGGGAGGGCGGTCAGGCAAGAGACCCAGTACTTC

clone size: few
J gene: TRBJ2-7
V gene: TRBV7-2
D gene: .
CDR3 protein: CASSNRAGGEQYF
CDR3 DNA: TGTGCCAGCAGCAACAGGGCAGGAGGCGAGCAGTACTTC

clone size: .
J gene: TRBJ2-4
V gene: TRBV4-1
D gene: TRBD1
CDR3 protein: CASSHRQGQNIQYF
CDR3 DNA: TGCGCCAGCAGCCACCGACAGGGTCAAAACATTCAGTACTTC

clone size: .
J gene: TRBJ2-5
V gene: TRBV2
D gene: .
CDR3 protein: CASSEEGGIPQTQYF
CDR3 DNA: TGTGCCAGCAGTGAAGAGGGGGGGATCCCCCAGACCCAGTACTTC

clone size: few
J gene: TRBJ2-7
V gene: TRBV28
D gene: TRBD1
CDR3 protein: CASSSLDRGRYEQYF
CDR3 DNA: TGTGCCAGCAGTTCCCTTGACAGGGGGCGCTACGAGCAGTACTTC

clone size: .
J gene: TRBJ1-1
V gene: TRBV7-9
D gene: .
CDR3 protein: CAVGGTEAFF
CDR3 DNA: TGTGCGGTGGGGGGCACTGAAGCTTTCTTT

clone size: .
J gene: TRBJ2-5
V gene: TRBV5-4
D gene: TRBD2
CDR3 protein: CASSPGGARGQETQYF
CDR3 DNA: TGTGCCAGCAGCCCGGGGGGGGCGCGAGGGCAAGAGACCCAGTACTTC

clone size: .
J gene: TRBJ2-7
V gene: TRBV10-1
D gene: .
CDR3 protein: CASLYLKNREKYEQYF
CDR3 DNA: TGCGCCAGCCTCTACTTGAAAAACAGGGAGAAGTACGAGCAGTACTTC

clone size: .
J gene: TRBJ1-6
V gene: TRBV7-6
D gene: TRBD1
CDR3 protein: CASSLGHQGAYSPLHF
CDR3 DNA: TGTGCCAGCAGCTTGGGGCATCAGGGGGCGTATTCACCCCTCCACTTT

clone size: .
J gene: TRBJ2-1
V gene: TRBV19
D gene: TRBD2
CDR3 protein: CASSSLAGGLSNNEQFF
CDR3 DNA: TGTGCCAGTAGTTCCCTAGCGGGGGGCCTCTCCAACAATGAGCAGTTCTTC

clone size: once
J gene: TRBJ2-2
V gene: TRBV9
D gene: TRBD1
CDR3 protein: CASSPGTGVGELFF
CDR3 DNA: TGTGCCAGCAGCCCTGGGACAGGGGTCGGGGAGCTGTTTTTT

clone size: .
J gene: TRBJ2-3
V gene: TRBV6-5
D gene: TRBD2
CDR3 protein: CASSWREGDTQYF
CDR3 DNA: TGTGCCAGCAGTTGGCGGGAGGGAGATACGCAGTATTTT

clone size: .
J gene: TRBJ1-1
V gene: TRBV15
D gene: .
CDR3 protein: CATSPQTGIYTEAFF
CDR3 DNA: TGTGCCACCAGCCCCCAAACAGGGATTTACACTGAAGCTTTCTTT

clone size: .
J gene: TRBJ2-2
V gene: TRBV30
D gene: .
CDR3 protein: CAWKLQGLAGELFF
CDR3 DNA: TGTGCCTGGAAGCTACAGGGTTTGGCCGGGGAGCTGTTTTTT